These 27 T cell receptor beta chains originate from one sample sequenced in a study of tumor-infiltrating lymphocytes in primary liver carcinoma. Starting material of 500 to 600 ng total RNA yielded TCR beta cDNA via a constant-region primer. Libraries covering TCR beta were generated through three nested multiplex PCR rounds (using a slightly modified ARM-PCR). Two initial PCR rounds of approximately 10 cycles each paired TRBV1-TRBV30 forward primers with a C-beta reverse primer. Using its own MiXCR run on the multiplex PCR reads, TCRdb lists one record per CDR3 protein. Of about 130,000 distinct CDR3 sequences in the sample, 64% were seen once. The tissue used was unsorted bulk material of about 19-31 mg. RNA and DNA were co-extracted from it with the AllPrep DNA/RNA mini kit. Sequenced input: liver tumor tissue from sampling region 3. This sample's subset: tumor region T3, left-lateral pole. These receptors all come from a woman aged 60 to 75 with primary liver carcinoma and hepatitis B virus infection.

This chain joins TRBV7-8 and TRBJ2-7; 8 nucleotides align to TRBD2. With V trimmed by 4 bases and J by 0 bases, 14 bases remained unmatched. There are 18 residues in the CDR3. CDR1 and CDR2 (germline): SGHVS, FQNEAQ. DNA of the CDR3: TGTGCCAGCAGCTCGAGGGGACTCAGCGGGGGAAGCTCCTACGAGCAGTACTTC. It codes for CASSSRGLSGGSSYEQYF.

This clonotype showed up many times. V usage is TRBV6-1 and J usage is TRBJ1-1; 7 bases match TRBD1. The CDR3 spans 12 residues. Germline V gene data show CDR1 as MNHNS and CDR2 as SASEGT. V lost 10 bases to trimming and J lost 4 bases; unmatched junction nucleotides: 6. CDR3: CATQGGGTEAFF. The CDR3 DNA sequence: TGTGCCACCCAGGGGGGTGGCACTGAAGCTTTCTTT.

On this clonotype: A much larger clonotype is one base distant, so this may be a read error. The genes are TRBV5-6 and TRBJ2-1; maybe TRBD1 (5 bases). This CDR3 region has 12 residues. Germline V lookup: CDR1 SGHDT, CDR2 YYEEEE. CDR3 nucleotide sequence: TGTGCCAGCAGCCTAGGGGAAGATGAGCAGCTCTTC. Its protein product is CASSLGEDEQLF.

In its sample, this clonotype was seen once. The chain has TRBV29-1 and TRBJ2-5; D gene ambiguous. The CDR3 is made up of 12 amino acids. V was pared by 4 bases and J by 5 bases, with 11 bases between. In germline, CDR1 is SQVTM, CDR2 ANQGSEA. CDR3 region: CSVGCERETQYF. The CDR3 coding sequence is TGCAGCGTTGGCTGCGAACGGGAGACCCAGTACTTC.

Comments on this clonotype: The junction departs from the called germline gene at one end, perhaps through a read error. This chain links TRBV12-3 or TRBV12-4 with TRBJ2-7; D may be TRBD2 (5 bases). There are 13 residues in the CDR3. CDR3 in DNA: TGTGCCAGCAAAGCAGCGGCAGGCTACGACCAGTACTTC. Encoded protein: CASKAAAGYDQYF.

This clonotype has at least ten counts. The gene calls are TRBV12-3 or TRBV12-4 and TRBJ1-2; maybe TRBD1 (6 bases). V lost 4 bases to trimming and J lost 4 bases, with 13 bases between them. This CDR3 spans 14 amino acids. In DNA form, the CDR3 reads TGTGCCAGCAGTTCCACGGGGGCCTTCTATGGCTACACCTTC. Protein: CASSSTGAFYGYTF.

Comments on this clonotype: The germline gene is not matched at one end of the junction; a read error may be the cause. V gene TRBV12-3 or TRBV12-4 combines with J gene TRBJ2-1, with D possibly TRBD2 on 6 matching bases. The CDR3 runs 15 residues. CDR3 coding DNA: TGTGCCAGCAGTATGGGAGCAGGAGGGTACAATGAGCAGTTTTTC. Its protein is CASSMGAGGYNEQFF.

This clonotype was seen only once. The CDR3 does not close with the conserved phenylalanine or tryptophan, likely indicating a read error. This CDR3 is CAGMTGGSNQPQHC. Written as DNA, the CDR3 is TGTGCCGGAATGACAGGGGGGAGCAATCAGCCCCAGCATTGT. The V and J genes are TRBV28 and TRBJ1-5; TRBD1 matches 9 bases. The germline gives CDR1 MDHEN, CDR2 SYDVKM. The CDR3 is 14 residues long. J gave up 1 base and V 11 bases, and 6 bases lay outside the gene matches.

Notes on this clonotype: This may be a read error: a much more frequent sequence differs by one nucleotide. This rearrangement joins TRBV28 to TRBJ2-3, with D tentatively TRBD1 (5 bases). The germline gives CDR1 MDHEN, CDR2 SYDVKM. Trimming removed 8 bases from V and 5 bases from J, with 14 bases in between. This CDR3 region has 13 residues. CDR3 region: CASWGRNRDTQYF. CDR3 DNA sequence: TGTGCCAGCTGGGGCAGGAACAGAGATACGCAGTATTTT.

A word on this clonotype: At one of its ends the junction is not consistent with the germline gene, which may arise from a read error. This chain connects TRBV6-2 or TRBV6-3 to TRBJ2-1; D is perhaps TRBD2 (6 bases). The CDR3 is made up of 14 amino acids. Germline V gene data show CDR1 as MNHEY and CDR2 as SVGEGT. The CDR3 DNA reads TGTGCCAGCAGCTTAGCGGAGGCGTACAATGTGCAGTTCTTC. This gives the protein CASSLAEAYNVQFF.

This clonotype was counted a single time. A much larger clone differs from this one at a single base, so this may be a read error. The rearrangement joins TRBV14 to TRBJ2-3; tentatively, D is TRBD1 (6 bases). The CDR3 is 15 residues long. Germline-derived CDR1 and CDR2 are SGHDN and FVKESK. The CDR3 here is CAGSHRTDLADTQYF. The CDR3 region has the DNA TGTGCCGGCAGCCACAGGACAGATCTAGCAGATACGCAGTATTTT.

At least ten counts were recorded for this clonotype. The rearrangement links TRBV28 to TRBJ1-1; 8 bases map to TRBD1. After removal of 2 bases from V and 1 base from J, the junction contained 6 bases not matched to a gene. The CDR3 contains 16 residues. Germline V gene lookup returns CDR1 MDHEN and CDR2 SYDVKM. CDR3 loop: CASSLGRTGPNTEAFF. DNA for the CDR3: TGTGCCAGCAGTTTAGGACGGACAGGGCCGAACACTGAAGCTTTCTTT.

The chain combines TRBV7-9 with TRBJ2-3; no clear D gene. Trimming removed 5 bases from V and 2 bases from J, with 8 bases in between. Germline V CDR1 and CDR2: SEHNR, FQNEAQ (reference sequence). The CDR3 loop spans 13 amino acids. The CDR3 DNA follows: TGTGCCAGCAGCCCCGTCTCCACAGATACGCAGTATTTT. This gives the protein CASSPVSTDTQYF.

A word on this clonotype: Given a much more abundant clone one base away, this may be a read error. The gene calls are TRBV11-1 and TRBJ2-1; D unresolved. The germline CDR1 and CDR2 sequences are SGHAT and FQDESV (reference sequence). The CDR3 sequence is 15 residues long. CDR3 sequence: CVGSFAVAGNNEQFF. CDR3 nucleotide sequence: TGTGTCGGCAGCTTTGCGGTAGCAGGCAACAATGAGCAGTTCTTC.

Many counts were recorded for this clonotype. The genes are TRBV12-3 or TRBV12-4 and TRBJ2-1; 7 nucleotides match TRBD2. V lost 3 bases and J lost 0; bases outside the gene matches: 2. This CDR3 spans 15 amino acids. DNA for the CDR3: TGTGCCAGCAGTTTCAGGGAGGGCTCCTACAATGAGCAGTTCTTC. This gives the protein CASSFREGSYNEQFF.

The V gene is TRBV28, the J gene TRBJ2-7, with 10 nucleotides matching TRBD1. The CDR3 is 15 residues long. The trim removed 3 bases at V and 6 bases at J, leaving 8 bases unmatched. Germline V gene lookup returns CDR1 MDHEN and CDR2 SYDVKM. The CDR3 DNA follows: TGTGCCAGCAGTTTTCTAGGACAGGGGGGGATCGAGCAGTACTTC. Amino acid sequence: CASSFLGQGGIEQYF.

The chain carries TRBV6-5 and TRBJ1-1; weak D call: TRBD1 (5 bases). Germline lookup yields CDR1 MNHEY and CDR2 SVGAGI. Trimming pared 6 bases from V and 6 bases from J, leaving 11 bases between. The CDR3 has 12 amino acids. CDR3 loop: CASRQDRSEAFF. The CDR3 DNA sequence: TGTGCCAGCAGACAGGACCGTTCTGAAGCTTTCTTT.

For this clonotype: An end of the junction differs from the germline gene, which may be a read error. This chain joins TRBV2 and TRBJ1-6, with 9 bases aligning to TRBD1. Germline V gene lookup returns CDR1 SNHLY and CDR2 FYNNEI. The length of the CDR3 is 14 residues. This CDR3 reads CASRGTGSNSSLHF. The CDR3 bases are TGTGCCAGCAGAGGGACAGGGAGTAATTCATCCCTCCACTTT.

CDR3 region: CASSSVPGQGEKLFF. In nucleotides, the CDR3 is TGTGCCAGCAGCAGTGTGCCGGGACAGGGCGAAAAACTGTTTTTT. The chain recombines TRBV5-4 with TRBJ1-4, with TRBD1 identical over 9 bases. Trimming at V came to 4 bases and at J to 8 bases, leaving 9 bases not matched to a gene. Germline V gene lookup returns CDR1 SGHNT and CDR2 YYREEE (reference sequence). The CDR3 is 15 residues long.

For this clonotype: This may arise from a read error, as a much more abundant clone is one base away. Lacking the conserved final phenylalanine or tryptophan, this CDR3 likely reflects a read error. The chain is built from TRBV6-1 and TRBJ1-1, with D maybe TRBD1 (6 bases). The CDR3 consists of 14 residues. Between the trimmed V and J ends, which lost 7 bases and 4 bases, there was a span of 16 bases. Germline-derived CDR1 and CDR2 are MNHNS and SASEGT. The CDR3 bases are TGTGCCAGCAAAGTGGGGGGGGCAACCACTGAAGCTTTCTCT. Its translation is CASKVGGATTEAFS.

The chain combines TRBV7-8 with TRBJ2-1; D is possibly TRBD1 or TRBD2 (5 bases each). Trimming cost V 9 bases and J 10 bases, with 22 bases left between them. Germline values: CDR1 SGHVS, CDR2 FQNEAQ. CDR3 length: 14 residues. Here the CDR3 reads CARTKGAEGWEQFF. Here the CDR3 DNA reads TGTGCCAGGACCAAAGGGGCAGAGGGTTGGGAGCAGTTCTTC.

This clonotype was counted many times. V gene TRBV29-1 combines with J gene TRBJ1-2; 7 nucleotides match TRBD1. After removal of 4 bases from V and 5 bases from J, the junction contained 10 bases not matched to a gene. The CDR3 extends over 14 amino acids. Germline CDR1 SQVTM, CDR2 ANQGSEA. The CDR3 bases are TGCAGCGTTGGGGACAGAGCCTCTCCTTATGGCTACACCTTC. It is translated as CSVGDRASPYGYTF.

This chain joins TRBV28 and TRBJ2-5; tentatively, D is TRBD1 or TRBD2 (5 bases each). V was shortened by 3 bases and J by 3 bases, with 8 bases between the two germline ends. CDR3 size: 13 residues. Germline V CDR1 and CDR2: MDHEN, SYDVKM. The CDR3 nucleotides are TGTGCCAGCAGTTTGGGGACGGAAGAGACCCAGTACTTC. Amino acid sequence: CASSLGTEETQYF.

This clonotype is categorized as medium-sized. The DNA of the CDR3 is TGTGCCAGCAGCCCGACAGGGCGGAAAGAGACCCAGTACTTC. It encodes CASSPTGRKETQYF. The V gene is TRBV11-2, the J gene TRBJ2-5; 7 bases align to TRBD1. The CDR3 length is 14 residues. V lost 5 bases, J lost 3 bases, and 6 bases stayed unmatched. Germline V lookup: CDR1 SGHAT, CDR2 FQNNGV.

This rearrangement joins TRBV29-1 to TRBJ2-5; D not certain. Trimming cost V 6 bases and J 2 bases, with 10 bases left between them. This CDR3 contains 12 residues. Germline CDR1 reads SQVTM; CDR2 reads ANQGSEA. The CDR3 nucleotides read TGCAGCGTCGGTCAGCTTCAAGAGACCCAGTACTTC. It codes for CSVGQLQETQYF.

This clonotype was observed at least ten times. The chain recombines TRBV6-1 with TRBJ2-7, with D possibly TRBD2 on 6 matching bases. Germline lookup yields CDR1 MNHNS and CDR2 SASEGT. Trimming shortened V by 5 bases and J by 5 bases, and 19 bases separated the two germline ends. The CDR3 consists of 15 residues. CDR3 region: CASSNLQGGIDEQYF. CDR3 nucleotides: TGTGCCAGCAGTAACCTCCAGGGCGGGATCGACGAGCAGTACTTC.

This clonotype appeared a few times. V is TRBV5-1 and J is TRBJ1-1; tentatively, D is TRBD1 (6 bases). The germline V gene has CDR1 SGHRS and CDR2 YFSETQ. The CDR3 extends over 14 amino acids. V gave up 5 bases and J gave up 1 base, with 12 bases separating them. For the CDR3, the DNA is TGCGCCAGCAGTAACCGGGACAAGAACACTGAAGCTTTCTTT. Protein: CASSNRDKNTEAFF.